A single sample is the source of the 14 T cell receptor beta chains below, sequenced in a study of regulatory T cells in long-lasting Graves disease. Time point specified: newly diagnosed GD, antithyroid drugs for less than 3 months. PBMCs were the source of the RNA used for TCR sequencing. Combining iRepertoire HTBI primers with Arm-PCR of CDR3 regions, the authors built TCR beta libraries. TCRdb re-derived calls from the multiplex PCR reads in MiXCR, one entry per CDR3 protein. Of under 500,000 distinct CDR3 sequences listed, over 15% are singletons. These data also featured in a second study, about T cells in Graves' hyperthyroidism and ophthalmopathy.

This specimen was peripheral blood mononuclear cells (PBMCs), taken at new diagnosis, from a patient treated with antithyroid drugs. These receptors originate from a woman aged 25 to 45 with Graves disease.

This clonotype was found many times. The V call is TRBV28, the J call TRBJ2-7; 7 positions match TRBD1. The germline CDR1 and CDR2 sequences are MDHEN and SYDVKM. CDR3 length equals 15 residues. V shed 6 bases, J shed 0 bases, and the junction held 8 bases outside the gene matches. The CDR3 DNA is TGTGCCAGCAGCCAACCGGGACAGACCTCCTACGAGCAGTACTTC. Translation: CASSQPGQTSYEQYF. Full variable domain (rest looked up from reference TRBV28 and TRBJ2-7): DVKVTQSSRYLVKRTGEKVFLECVQDMDHENMFWYRQDPGLGLRLIYFSYDVKMKEKGDIPEGYSVSREKKERFSLILESASTNQTSMYLCASSQPGQTSYEQYFGPGTRLTVT.

The CDR3 bases are TGTGCCAGCAGTGGACAGGGGGCGGCCGAGCAGTACTTC. Its translation is CASSGQGAAEQYF. The chain combines TRBV25-1 with TRBJ2-7; 10 bases match TRBD1. This CDR3 is 13 amino acids long. V gave up 4 bases and J gave up 6 bases; unmatched junction bases: 3. Germline V CDR1 and CDR2: MGHDK, SYGVNS.

In this sample, this clonotype turned up many times. The genes are TRBV18 and TRBJ2-1; possibly TRBD1 for D (6 bases). CDR3 size: 12 residues. CDR1 and CDR2 (germline): KGHSH, LQKENI. The V gene lost 2 bases and the J gene lost 10 bases, with 9 bases spanning the gap. The DNA of the CDR3 is TGTGCCAGCTCACCAGGGGGCCGCGAGCAGTTCTTC. This codes for CASSPGGREQFF. Complete variable domain (other parts from reference TRBV18 and TRBJ2-1): NAGVMQNPRHLVRRRGQEARLRCSPMKGHSHVYWYRQLPEEGLKFMVYLQKENIIDESGMPKERFSAEFPKEGPSILRIQQVVRGDSAAYFCASSPGGREQFFGPGTRLTVL.

The rearrangement joins TRBV28 to TRBJ2-7, with 10 bases that match TRBD1. Germline V gives CDR1 MDHEN, CDR2 SYDVKM. The CDR3 contains 17 residues. V shed 3 bases and J 2 bases; nucleotides not matched to a gene: 10. The CDR3 here is CASSLGQGIERTYEQYF. CDR3 in DNA: TGTGCCAGCAGTTTGGGACAGGGGATAGAGCGGACCTACGAGCAGTACTTC.

This clonotype was picked up many times. The chain employs TRBV12-3 or TRBV12-4 and TRBJ1-1; 10 positions agree with TRBD1. J was trimmed by 0 bases and V by 6 bases; bases with no gene match: 10. The CDR3 is 17 amino acids. CDR3 loop: CASRKDRGRTVNTEAFF. The CDR3 region has the DNA TGTGCCAGCAGGAAAGACAGGGGGCGAACGGTGAACACTGAAGCTTTCTTT.

The chain is built from TRBV6-5 and TRBJ2-7; 9 bases agree with TRBD1. The V segment lost 3 bases and the J segment 3 bases; nucleotides outside the gene matches: 6. In germline, CDR1 is MNHEY, CDR2 SVGAGI. The CDR3 is made up of 15 amino acids. The DNA of the CDR3 is TGTGCCAGCAGTTATAGTAGGGACAGGGACTACGAGCAGTACTTC. Protein product: CASSYSRDRDYEQYF.

The table lists this clonotype with a few counts. This sequence joins TRBV6-1 and TRBJ1-3; D gene unclear. V was cut by 2 bases and J by 1 base, with 9 bases left in between. The CDR3 totals 15 residues. The germline gives CDR1 MNHNS, CDR2 SASEGT. In DNA form, the CDR3 reads TGTGCCAGCAGTGAACGAGGGTATTCTGGAAACACCATATATTTT. Translated: CASSERGYSGNTIYF.

This clonotype showed up many times. The rearrangement links TRBV9 to TRBJ2-7; 12 bases are a match to TRBD2. The CDR3 consists of 16 residues. Germline trimming cut 4 bases from V and 2 bases from J; bases unmatched to any gene: 7. Germline V gene lookup returns CDR1 SGDLS and CDR2 YYNGEE. CDR3 amino acids: CASSPRLAGAPYEQYF. For the CDR3, the DNA is TGTGCCAGCAGCCCCCGACTAGCGGGAGCGCCCTACGAGCAGTACTTC.

This clonotype was counted ten times or more. This chain links TRBV20-1 with TRBJ2-3, with 9 bases identical to TRBD1. The CDR3 contains 13 residues. CDR1 is DFQATT, CDR2 SNEGSKA, per germline (reference sequence). V lost 6 bases and J lost 5; bases outside the gene matches: 6. CDR3: CSARTGARDTQYF. CDR3 nucleotide sequence: TGCAGTGCCAGGACAGGGGCTAGAGATACGCAGTATTTT.

This clonotype was observed many times. The CDR3 protein is CAWRGDLRDEQFF. As DNA, the CDR3 is TGTGCCTGGAGGGGGGATCTGCGCGATGAGCAGTTCTTC. The V and J genes are TRBV30 and TRBJ2-1; TRBD1 or TRBD2 may be the D gene (5 bases each). Germline V CDR1 and CDR2: GTSNPN, SVGIG (reference sequence). The CDR3 loop spans 13 amino acids. V lost 3 bases and J 8 bases, leaving 14 bases between the germline ends.

In this sample, this clonotype turned up many times. This chain uses TRBV7-9 with TRBJ2-1; no reliable D call. Trimming removed 5 bases at V and 8 bases at J, with 7 bases between. The germline V gene has CDR1 SEHNR and CDR2 FQNEAQ (reference sequence). The CDR3 has 11 amino acids. The CDR3 region has the DNA TGTGCCAGCAGCCCCCAGGATGAGCAGTTCTTC. It yields the protein CASSPQDEQFF. Variable domain in full (rest from reference TRBV7-9 and TRBJ2-1): DTGVSQNPRHKITKRGQNVTFRCDPISEHNRLYWYRQTLGQGPEFLTYFQNEAQLEKSRLLSDRFSAERPKGSFSTLEIQRTEQGDSAMYLCASSPQDEQFFGPGTRLTVL.

In its sample, this clonotype was seen many times. V is TRBV2 and J is TRBJ2-2; D remains unclear. V lost 4 bases to trimming and J lost 2 bases, with 11 bases between them. Germline V lookup: CDR1 SNHLY, CDR2 FYNNEI. This CDR3 has 15 amino acids. The CDR3 DNA is TGTGCCAGCAGTGGGTCGAGGCAAAACACCGGGGAGCTGTTTTTT. It codes for CASSGSRQNTGELFF.

This clonotype showed up just a few times. The chain carries TRBV19 and TRBJ2-7; TRBD1 aligns across 7 bases. From germline, CDR1 is LNHDA and CDR2 SQIVND (reference sequence). Trimming removed 6 bases from V and 0 bases from J; junction bases left unmatched: 5. CDR3 size: 14 residues. CDR3 region: CASSQTGRSYEQYF. CDR3 coding DNA: TGTGCCAGTAGCCAGACAGGGCGCTCCTACGAGCAGTACTTC.

This clonotype was seen repeatedly, ten times or more. The genes are TRBV20-1 and TRBJ1-1, with 7 bases matching TRBD1. V lost 6 bases and J lost 1; bases outside the gene matches: 14. CDR1 and CDR2 from the germline V gene are DFQATT and SNEGSKA (reference sequence). The CDR3 length is 16 residues. CDR3 sequence (DNA): TGCAGTGCCCCGGGCACAGGGGTTTTTGCGAACACTGAAGCTTTCTTT. Residues: CSAPGTGVFANTEAFF.